The 18 T cell receptor beta chains given below trace back to one sample, sequenced in a study of vaccination effects on CD4 cells after COVID-19. Assay used: immunoSEQ multiplex PCR; TCRdb lists only in-frame clones, some missing. The sample records around 55,000 clones, under 75% being singletons. Their antigen targets remain unknown. In the ViraFEST assay, antigen-specific CD4+ clonotypes were identified by expansion after peptide-pool stimulation. At the end of roughly 9 days of culture, CD4+ T cells were isolated. Vaccine recipients lacked prior SARS-CoV-2 infection and had negative nucleocapsid antibodies. This specimen was CD4+ T cells from PBMCs cultured with SARS-CoV-2 spike peptides, taken before COVID-19 vaccination. These TCRs come from a human donor who received a COVID-19 vaccine.

There are a few counts of this clone. The chain is built from TRBV5-1 and TRBJ1-1; 8 bases are shared with TRBD1. CDR1 and CDR2 from the germline V gene are SGHRS and YFSETQ. This CDR3 is built from 15 residues. J lost 1 base, V lost 5 bases, and 7 bases had no gene match. This CDR3 reads CASSPLGTGNTEAFF. In nucleotides, the CDR3 is TGCGCCAGCAGTCCGTTGGGGACAGGGAACACTGAAGCTTTCTTT.

This clone is a singleton in its sample. The junction does not match germline at one end; this may be a read error. This chain joins TRBV28 and TRBJ2-2, with 8 nucleotides matching TRBD2. The germline CDR1 and CDR2 sequences are MDHEN and SYDVKM. CDR3 length: 12 residues. CDR3 nucleotide sequence: TGTGCCAGCAGTTTAAACGGGGGGGGGCTGTTTTTT. Amino acid sequence: CASSLNGGGLFF.

This chain joins TRBV30 and TRBJ1-2; TRBD1 might be the D (6 bases). V lost 4 bases, J lost 4 bases, and 19 bases lay in between. CDR1 is GTSNPN and CDR2 is SVGIG in the germline V gene (reference sequence). This CDR3 comprises 15 residues. For the CDR3, the DNA is TGTGCCTGGATCAGCCCGGACAGAACCCTCTATGGCTACACCTTC. Protein sequence: CAWISPDRTLYGYTF.

This clone was seen a single time. The CDR3 protein is CASSPPLTTDTQYF. The CDR3 DNA reads as TGTGCCAGCTCACCGCCACTGACCACAGATACGCAGTATTTT. The rearrangement joins TRBV18 to TRBJ2-3; unclear D gene. Germline V gene data show CDR1 as KGHSH and CDR2 as LQKENI. The V gene lost 3 bases and the J gene lost 2 bases, with 9 bases spanning the gap. The length of the CDR3 is 14 residues.

This chain joins TRBV7-9 and TRBJ1-1; 9 bases agree with TRBD1. Per germline, CDR1 SEHNR and CDR2 FQNEAQ (reference sequence). Germline trimming cut 5 bases from V and 5 bases from J; bases unmatched to any gene: 12. The CDR3 has 16 residues. The CDR3 nucleotides are TGTGCCAGCAGCCCCTTTCCCCGGGACAGGGCGACTGAAGCTTTCTTT. This sequence encodes CASSPFPRDRATEAFF. The whole variable domain, remainder taken from reference TRBV7-9 and TRBJ1-1, is DTGVSQNPRHKITKRGQNVTFRCDPISEHNRLYWYRQTLGQGPEFLTYFQNEAQLEKSRLLSDRFSAERPKGSFSTLEIQRTEQGDSAMYLCASSPFPRDRATEAFFGQGTRLTVV.

The J gene is TRBJ1-2, the V gene TRBV6-5; unclear D gene. V lost 6 bases, J lost 3 bases, and 5 bases lay in between. This CDR3 spans 11 amino acids. The germline gives CDR1 MNHEY, CDR2 SVGAGI. The CDR3 loop is CASSLYYGYTF. Written as DNA, the CDR3 is TGTGCCAGCAGCCTATACTATGGCTACACCTTC.

The V call is TRBV2, the J call TRBJ2-1; D unresolved. Between the trimmed V and J ends, which lost 3 bases and 4 bases, there was a span of 7 bases. Germline values: CDR1 SNHLY, CDR2 FYNNEI. This CDR3 comprises 13 residues. The CDR3 protein is CASSDLSYNEQFF. Here the CDR3 DNA reads TGTGCCAGCAGTGACCTTAGTTACAATGAGCAGTTCTTC.

The chain joins TRBV6-4 to TRBJ1-2; D possibly corresponds to TRBD1 (6 bases). Deletions cut 5 bases from V and 7 bases from J, with 17 bases between. The CDR3 is 14 amino acids. Germline CDR1 reads MRHNA; CDR2 reads SNTAGT. CDR3 coding DNA: TGTGCCAGCAGTAGACAGGCCGGGGAAGTTGGCTACACCTTC. It is translated as CASSRQAGEVGYTF.

The J gene is TRBJ2-7, the V gene TRBV12-5; no clear D gene. Trimming pared 4 bases from V and 2 bases from J, leaving 6 bases between. The CDR3 is 12 amino acids. Per germline, CDR1 LGHNT and CDR2 FRNRAP. This CDR3 reads CASGSTPYEQYF. The CDR3 DNA follows: TGTGCTAGTGGTTCAACACCCTACGAGCAGTACTTC.

This clone has just a few counts. V usage is TRBV6-5 and J usage is TRBJ1-2; a possible D gene is TRBD1 (6 bases). Germline-derived CDR1 and CDR2 are MNHEY and SVGAGI. The germline V and J ends were trimmed by 10 bases and 6 bases, with 24 bases remaining between them. This CDR3 is built from 15 residues. The CDR3 loop reads CATNRGRWGANGYTF. For the CDR3, the DNA is TGTGCCACCAACCGCGGTCGTTGGGGGGCGAATGGCTACACCTTC.

This clone was detected a few times. The chain combines TRBV7-6 with TRBJ1-1, with 7 bases aligning to TRBD1. CDR1 is SGHVS and CDR2 is FNYEAQ in the germline V gene. CDR3 length: 15 amino acids. The ends lost 5 bases at V and 1 base at J; junction bases unmatched: 7. DNA for the CDR3: TGTGCCAGCAGCGCCGCCCGACAGGGGAACACTGAAGCTTTCTTT. It translates to CASSAARQGNTEAFF.

V and J are TRBV4-3 and TRBJ2-1; tentatively, D is TRBD1 (6 bases). The germline V gene encodes CDR1 LGHNA and CDR2 YSLEER. The CDR3 runs 16 residues. Trimming stripped 0 bases from V and 2 bases from J, with 11 bases between. The CDR3 DNA reads as TGCGCCAGCAGCCAAGATGTGGACAGTGCCTACAATGAGCAGTTCTTC. Amino acid sequence: CASSQDVDSAYNEQFF.

This clone appeared a single time. The rearrangement joins TRBV27 to TRBJ2-4; D is unresolved. The germline gives CDR1 MNHEY, CDR2 SMNVEV (reference sequence). Between the trimmed V and J ends, which lost 6 bases and 0 bases, there was a span of 9 bases. The CDR3 length is 14 residues. The CDR3 sequence: CASRSTLAKNIQYF. CDR3 bases: TGTGCCAGCAGGTCCACGTTAGCCAAAAACATTCAGTACTTC.

The chain carries TRBV7-2 and TRBJ2-3; D is tentatively TRBD1 or TRBD2 (7 bases each). Germline values: CDR1 SGHTA, CDR2 FQGNSA. Trimming left V 2 bases short and J 5 bases short, with 20 bases between. This CDR3 region has 17 residues. In DNA form, the CDR3 reads TGTGCCAGCAGCTTACAAGGGGCAGGGGGAGGGAAAGATACGCAGTATTTT. Its translation: CASSLQGAGGGKDTQYF.

Written as DNA, the CDR3 is TGTGCCAGCAGCGACCCCGGGTTCTACAATGAGCAGTTCTTC. Amino acid sequence: CASSDPGFYNEQFF. The V call is TRBV7-2, the J call TRBJ2-1; D unresolved. The CDR3 length is 14 residues. Germline values: CDR1 SGHTA, CDR2 FQGNSA. V was shortened by 5 bases and J by 3 bases, with 11 bases between the two germline ends.

The chain is built from TRBV2 and TRBJ1-1; 7 nucleotides align to TRBD1. There are 13 residues in the CDR3. The junction had 10 bases not matched to a gene; V was cut back by 7 bases and J by 8 bases. Germline-derived CDR1 and CDR2 are SNHLY and FYNNEI. CDR3 DNA sequence: TGTGCCAGCATTTGGGACAGATGGACGGAAGCTTTCTTT. It is translated as CASIWDRWTEAFF.

There are a few counts of this clone. The chain combines TRBV29-1 with TRBJ1-1, with D possibly being TRBD1 (5 bases). The CDR3 runs 11 residues. In germline, CDR1 is SQVTM, CDR2 ANQGSEA. The CDR3 DNA follows: TGCCAGGCGACAGACGGCACTGAAGCTTTCTTT. This gives the protein CQATDGTEAFF.

The rearrangement uses TRBV7-2 and TRBJ1-3, with no clear D. Germline CDR1 is SGHTA and CDR2 is FQGNSA. This CDR3 contains 13 residues. V dropped 4 bases and J dropped 6 bases, with 10 bases sitting between them. The CDR3 DNA reads as TGTGCCAGCAGCTCTAGGGTAGCAAACACCATATATTTT. As protein: CASSSRVANTIYF.